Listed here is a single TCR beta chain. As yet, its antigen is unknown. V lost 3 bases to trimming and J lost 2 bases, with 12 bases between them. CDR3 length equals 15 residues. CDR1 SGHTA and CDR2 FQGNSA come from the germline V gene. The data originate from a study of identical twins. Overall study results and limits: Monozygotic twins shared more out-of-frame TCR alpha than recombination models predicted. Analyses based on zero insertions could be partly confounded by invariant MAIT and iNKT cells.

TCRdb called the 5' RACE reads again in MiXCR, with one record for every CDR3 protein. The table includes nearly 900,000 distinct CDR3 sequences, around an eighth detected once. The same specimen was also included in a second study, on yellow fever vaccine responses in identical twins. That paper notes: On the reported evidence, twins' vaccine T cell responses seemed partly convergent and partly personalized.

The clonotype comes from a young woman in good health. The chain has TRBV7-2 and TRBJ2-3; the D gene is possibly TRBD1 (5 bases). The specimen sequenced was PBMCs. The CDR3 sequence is CASSFAGPFTDTQYF. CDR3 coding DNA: TGTGCCAGCAGCTTTGCAGGGCCTTTCACAGATACGCAGTATTTT.